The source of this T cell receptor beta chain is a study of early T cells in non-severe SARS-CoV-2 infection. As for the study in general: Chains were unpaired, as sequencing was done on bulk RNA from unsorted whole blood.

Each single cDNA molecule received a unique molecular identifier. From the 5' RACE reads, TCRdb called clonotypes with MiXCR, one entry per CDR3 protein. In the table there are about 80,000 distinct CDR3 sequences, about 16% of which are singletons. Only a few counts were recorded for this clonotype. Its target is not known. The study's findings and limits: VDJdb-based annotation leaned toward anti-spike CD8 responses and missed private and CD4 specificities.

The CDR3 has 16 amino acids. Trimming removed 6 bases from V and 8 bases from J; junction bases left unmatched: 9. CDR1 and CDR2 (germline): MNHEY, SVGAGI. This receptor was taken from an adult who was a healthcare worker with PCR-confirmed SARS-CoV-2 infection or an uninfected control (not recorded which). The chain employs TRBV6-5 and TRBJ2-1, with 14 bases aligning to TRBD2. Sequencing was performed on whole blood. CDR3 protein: CASSRPTSGRVDEQFF. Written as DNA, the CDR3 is TGTGCCAGCAGCCGTCCGACTAGCGGGAGGGTAGATGAGCAGTTCTTC.